This TCR beta chain is drawn from a study of beta chain features in type 1 diabetes. Overall study context: There were approximately 100 million sorted cells examined across all samples. General study results and limits: Type 1 diabetes patients had fewer VDJ junction insertions and more deletions. Patients' naive, central memory and Treg TCRB repertoires seemed closer to one another than those of healthy donors. Within each of all four CD4+ subsets, Type 1 diabetes patients had TCRB CDR3s that were moderately but significantly shorter.

For this clone: The target antigen is unknown.

CDR1 and CDR2 (germline): ENHRY, SYGVKD. This CDR3 comprises 11 residues. V trimming: 4 bases; J trimming: 8 bases; junction bases outside the gene matches: 1. What was sequenced were expressed TCRB transcripts, since all of the isolated RNA had been reverse transcribed. Data came from immunoSEQ multiplex PCR; TCRdb stores just in-frame clones and leaves some out. The table records hundreds of thousands of clones, 13% of them present only once. Sequences were obtained from naive CD4+ T cells from blood. The rearrangement uses TRBV10-3 and TRBJ1-1; 7 bases are shared with TRBD1. This clonotype originated in a man aged 18 to 30 with type 1 diabetes. CDR3 region: CAISADREAFF. The CDR3 bases are TGTGCCATCAGTGCGGACAGGGAAGCTTTCTTT.